The 3 T cell receptor beta chains reported below all come from one sample, sequenced in a study of Ad26.COV2.S vaccination and SARS-CoV-2 variants. Using immunoSEQ multiplex PCR, the repertoire was profiled, and TCRdb retains in-frame clones only, with some absent. This table has roughly 400,000 clones, around 90% appearing once. Treatment specified: around 19 received Ad26.COV2.S at low or high dose, single or two shots; about 5 received placebo; per-sample allocation not given. Samples came from day 63 after the first vaccine or placebo injection. This sample comprised peripheral blood, obtained in a trial of Ad26.COV2.S vaccine versus placebo. The receptors were sampled from a person aged 18 to 59 who received the Ad26.COV2.S COVID-19 vaccine or a placebo.

This sequence joins TRBV2 and TRBJ2-3; no clear D gene. Germline V lookup: CDR1 SNHLY, CDR2 FYNNEI. The V end was cut by 0 bases, the J end by 1 base, with 17 bases between. The CDR3 covers 18 residues. As DNA, the CDR3 is TGTGCCAGCAGTGAAGCGCTTCCCCGGGCGTGGGGCACAGATACGCAGTATTTT. Protein sequence: CASSEALPRAWGTDTQYF.

The DNA for the CDR3 is TGTGCCAGCAGCTTTGGGGAGATACAAGAGACCCAGTACTTC. This translates into CASSFGEIQETQYF. This chain uses TRBV11-2 with TRBJ2-5; a possible D gene is TRBD2 (5 bases). Trimming cost V 3 bases and J 2 bases, with 10 bases left between them. This CDR3 region has 14 residues. In germline, CDR1 is SGHAT, CDR2 FQNNGV.

V is TRBV29-1 and J is TRBJ1-2, with D perhaps TRBD1 (5 bases). The V end lost 1 base, the J end lost 3 bases, and 9 bases lay between the germline ends. The germline gives CDR1 SQVTM, CDR2 ANQGSEA. The CDR3 is 13 amino acids. The CDR3 region has the DNA TGCAGCGTTGAAGTTCAGGGAGACTATGGCTACACCTTC. This codes for CSVEVQGDYGYTF.